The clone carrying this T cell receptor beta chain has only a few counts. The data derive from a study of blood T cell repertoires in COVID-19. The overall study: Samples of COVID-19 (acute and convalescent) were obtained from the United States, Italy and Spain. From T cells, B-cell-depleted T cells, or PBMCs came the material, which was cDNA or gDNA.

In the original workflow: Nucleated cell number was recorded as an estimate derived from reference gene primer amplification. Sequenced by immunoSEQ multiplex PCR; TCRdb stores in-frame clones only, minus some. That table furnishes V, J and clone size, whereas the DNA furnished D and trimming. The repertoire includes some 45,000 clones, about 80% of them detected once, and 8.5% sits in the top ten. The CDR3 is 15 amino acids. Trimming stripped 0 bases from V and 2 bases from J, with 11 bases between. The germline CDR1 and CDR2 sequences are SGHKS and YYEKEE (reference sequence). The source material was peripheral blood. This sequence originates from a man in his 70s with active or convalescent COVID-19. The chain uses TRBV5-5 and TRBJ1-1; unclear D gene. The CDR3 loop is CASSLAGPTNTEAFF. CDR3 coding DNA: TGTGCCAGCAGCTTGGCGGGTCCGACTAACACTGAAGCTTTCTTT.